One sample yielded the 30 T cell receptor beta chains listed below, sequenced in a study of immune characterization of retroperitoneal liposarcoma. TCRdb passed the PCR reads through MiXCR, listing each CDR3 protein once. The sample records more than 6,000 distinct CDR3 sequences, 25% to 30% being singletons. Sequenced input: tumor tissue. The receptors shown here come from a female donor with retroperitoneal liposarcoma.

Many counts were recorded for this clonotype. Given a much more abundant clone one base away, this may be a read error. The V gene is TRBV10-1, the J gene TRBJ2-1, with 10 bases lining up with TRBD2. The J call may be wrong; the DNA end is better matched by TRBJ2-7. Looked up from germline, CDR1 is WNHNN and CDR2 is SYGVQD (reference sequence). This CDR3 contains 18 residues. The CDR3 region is CASSESQRASGRFNEQYF. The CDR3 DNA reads TGCGCCAGCAGTGAGTCGCAGCGGGCTAGCGGGAGATTCAATGAGCAGTACTTC.

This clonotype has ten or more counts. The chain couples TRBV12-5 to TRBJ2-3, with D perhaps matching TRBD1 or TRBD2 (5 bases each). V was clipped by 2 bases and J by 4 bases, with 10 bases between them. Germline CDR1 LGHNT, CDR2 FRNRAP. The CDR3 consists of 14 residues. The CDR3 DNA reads TGTGCTAGTGGTTTGAGCCAGGGACCAGATACGCAGTATTTT. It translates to CASGLSQGPDTQYF.

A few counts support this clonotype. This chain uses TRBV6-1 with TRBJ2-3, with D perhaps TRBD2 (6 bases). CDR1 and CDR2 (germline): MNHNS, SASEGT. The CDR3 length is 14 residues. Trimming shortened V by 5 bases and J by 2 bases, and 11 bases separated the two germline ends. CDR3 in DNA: TGTGCCAGCAGTTATAGCGGTTACACAGATACGCAGTATTTT. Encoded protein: CASSYSGYTDTQYF.

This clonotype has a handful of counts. DNA for the CDR3: TGTGCCAGCAGCCTCTACTATGGCTACACCTTC. Translation: CASSLYYGYTF. This chain uses TRBV7-2 with TRBJ1-2, with D uncertain. Trimming shortened V by 5 bases and J by 3 bases, and 4 bases separated the two germline ends. Germline assignment: CDR1 SGHTA and CDR2 FQGNSA. The CDR3 is 11 amino acids.

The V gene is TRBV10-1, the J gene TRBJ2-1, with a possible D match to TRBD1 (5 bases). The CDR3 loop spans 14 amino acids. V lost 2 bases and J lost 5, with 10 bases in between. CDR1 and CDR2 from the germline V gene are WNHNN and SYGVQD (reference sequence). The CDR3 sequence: CASSEPGIHNEQFF. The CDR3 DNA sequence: TGCGCCAGCAGTGAGCCAGGGATCCACAATGAGCAGTTCTTC.

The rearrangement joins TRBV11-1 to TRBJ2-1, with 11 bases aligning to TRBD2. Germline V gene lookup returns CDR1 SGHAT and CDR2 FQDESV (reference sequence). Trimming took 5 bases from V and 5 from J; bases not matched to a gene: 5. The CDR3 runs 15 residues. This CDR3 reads CASSPLAGANNEQFF. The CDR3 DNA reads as TGTGCCAGCAGCCCACTAGCGGGGGCGAACAATGAGCAGTTCTTC.

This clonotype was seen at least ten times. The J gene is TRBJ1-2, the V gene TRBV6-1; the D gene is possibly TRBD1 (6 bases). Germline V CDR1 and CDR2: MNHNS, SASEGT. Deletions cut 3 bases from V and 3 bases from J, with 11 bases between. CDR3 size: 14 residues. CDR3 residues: CASSDKDRYYGYTF. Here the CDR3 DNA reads TGTGCCAGCAGTGATAAAGACAGGTACTATGGCTACACCTTC.

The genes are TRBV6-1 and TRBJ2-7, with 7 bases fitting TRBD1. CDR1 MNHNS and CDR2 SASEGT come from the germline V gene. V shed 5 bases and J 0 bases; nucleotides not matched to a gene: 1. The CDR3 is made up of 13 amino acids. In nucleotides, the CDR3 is TGTGCCAGCAGTAGGGGGCCCTCCTACGAGCAGTACTTC. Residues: CASSRGPSYEQYF.

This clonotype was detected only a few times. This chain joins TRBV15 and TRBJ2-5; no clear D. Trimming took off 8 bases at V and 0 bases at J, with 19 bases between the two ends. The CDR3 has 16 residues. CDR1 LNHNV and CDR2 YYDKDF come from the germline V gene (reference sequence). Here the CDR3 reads CATSGPPYSDQETQYF. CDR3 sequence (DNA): TGTGCCACCTCAGGACCGCCGTATTCGGACCAAGAGACCCAGTACTTC.

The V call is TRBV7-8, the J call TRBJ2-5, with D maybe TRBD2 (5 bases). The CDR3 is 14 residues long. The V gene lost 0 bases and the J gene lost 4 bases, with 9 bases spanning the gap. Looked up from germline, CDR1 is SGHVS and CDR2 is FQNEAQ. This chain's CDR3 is CASSLAPGLETQYF. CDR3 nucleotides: TGTGCCAGCAGCTTAGCCCCGGGATTAGAGACCCAGTACTTC.

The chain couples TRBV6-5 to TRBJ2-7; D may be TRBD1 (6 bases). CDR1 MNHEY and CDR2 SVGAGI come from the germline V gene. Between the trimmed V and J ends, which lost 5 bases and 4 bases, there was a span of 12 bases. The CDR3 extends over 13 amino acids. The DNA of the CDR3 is TGTGCCAGCAGTCCTACGGACAGTTACGAGCAGTACTTC. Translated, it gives CASSPTDSYEQYF.

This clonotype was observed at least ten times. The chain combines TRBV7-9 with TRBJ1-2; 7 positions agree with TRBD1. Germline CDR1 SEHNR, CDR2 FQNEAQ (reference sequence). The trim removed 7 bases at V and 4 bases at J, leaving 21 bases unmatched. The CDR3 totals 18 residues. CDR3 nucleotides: TGTGCCAGCACCTCCCTAAGACAGGACAAAGGGGGCATCTATGGCTACACCTTC. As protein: CASTSLRQDKGGIYGYTF. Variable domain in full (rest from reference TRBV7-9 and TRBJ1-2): DTGVSQNPRHKITKRGQNVTFRCDPISEHNRLYWYRQTLGQGPEFLTYFQNEAQLEKSRLLSDRFSAERPKGSFSTLEIQRTEQGDSAMYLCASTSLRQDKGGIYGYTFGSGTRLTVV.

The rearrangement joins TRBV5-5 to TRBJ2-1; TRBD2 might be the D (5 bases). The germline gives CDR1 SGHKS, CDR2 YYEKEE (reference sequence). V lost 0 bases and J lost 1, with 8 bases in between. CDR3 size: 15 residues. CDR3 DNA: TGTGCCAGCAGCTTGGACGGGGATTCCTACAATGAGCAGTTCTTC. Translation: CASSLDGDSYNEQFF. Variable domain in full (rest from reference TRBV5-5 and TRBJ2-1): DAGVTQSPTHLIKTRGQQVTLRCSPISGHKSVSWYQQVLGQGPQFIFQYYEKEERGRGNFPDRFSARQFPNYSSELNVNALLLGDSALYLCASSLDGDSYNEQFFGPGTRLTVL.

The CDR3 region is CASSYSPGQGYTGELFF. The CDR3, as DNA: TGTGCCAGCAGTTATTCCCCGGGACAGGGGTACACCGGGGAGCTGTTTTTT. This sequence joins TRBV27 and TRBJ2-2; 10 bases fit TRBD1. Germline V gene lookup returns CDR1 MNHEY and CDR2 SMNVEV (reference sequence). The CDR3 covers 17 residues. Trimming removed 4 bases from V and 3 bases from J; junction bases left unmatched: 8.

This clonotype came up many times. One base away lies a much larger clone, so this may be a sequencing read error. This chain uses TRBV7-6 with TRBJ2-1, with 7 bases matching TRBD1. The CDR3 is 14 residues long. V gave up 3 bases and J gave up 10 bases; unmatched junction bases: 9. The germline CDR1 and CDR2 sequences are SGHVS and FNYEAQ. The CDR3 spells CASSFDRVLGEQFF. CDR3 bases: TGTGCCAGCAGCTTCGACAGGGTACTCGGCGAGCAGTTCTTC. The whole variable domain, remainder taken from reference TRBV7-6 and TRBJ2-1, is GAGVSQSPRYKVTKRGQDVALRCDPISGHVSLYWYRQALGQGPEFLTYFNYEAQQDKSGLPNDRFSAERPEGSISTLTIQRTEQRDSAMYRCASSFDRVLGEQFFGPGTRLTVL.

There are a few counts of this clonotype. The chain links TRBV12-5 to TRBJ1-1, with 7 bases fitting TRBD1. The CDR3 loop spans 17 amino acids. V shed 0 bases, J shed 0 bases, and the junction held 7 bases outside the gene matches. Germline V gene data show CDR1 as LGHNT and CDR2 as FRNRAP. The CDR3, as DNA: TGTGCTAGTGGTTTGGTTTTGGGACAGATCATGAACACTGAAGCTTTCTTT. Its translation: CASGLVLGQIMNTEAFF.

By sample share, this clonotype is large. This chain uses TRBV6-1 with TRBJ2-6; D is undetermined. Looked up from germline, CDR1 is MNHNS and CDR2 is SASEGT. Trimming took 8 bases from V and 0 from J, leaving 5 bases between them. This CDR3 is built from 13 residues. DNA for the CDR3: TGTGCCAGCGTAAGCTCTGGGGCCAACGTCCTGACTTTC. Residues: CASVSSGANVLTF.

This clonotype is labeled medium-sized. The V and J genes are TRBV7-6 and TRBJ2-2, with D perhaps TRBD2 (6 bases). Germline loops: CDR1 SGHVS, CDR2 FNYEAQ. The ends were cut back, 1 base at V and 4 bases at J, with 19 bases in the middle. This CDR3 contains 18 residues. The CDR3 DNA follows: TGTGCCAGCAGCTTAGGGTCGGCGGGGATTACGGGCACCGGGGAGCTGTTTTTT. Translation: CASSLGSAGITGTGELFF.

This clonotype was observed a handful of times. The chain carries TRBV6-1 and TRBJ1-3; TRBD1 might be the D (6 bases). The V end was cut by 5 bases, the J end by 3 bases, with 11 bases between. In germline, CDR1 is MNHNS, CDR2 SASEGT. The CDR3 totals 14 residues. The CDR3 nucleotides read TGTGCCAGCAGTTCCGACAGGAGTGGAAACACCATATATTTT. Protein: CASSSDRSGNTIYF.

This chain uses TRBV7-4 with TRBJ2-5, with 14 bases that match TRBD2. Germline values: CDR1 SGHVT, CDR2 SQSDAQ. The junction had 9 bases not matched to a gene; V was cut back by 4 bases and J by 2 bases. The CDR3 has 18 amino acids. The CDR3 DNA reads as TGTGCCAGCAGCTCAAAGGGGACTAGCGGGGGATATCAAGAGACCCAGTACTTC. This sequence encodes CASSSKGTSGGYQETQYF.

The CDR3 nucleotides read TGTGCCAGCTCCCATGGGCCTAGCTCTGGAAACACCATATATTTT. This codes for CASSHGPSSGNTIYF. The chain carries TRBV18 and TRBJ1-3; no clear D gene. This CDR3 contains 15 residues. V lost 6 bases and J lost 0, with 12 bases in between. Germline V gives CDR1 KGHSH, CDR2 LQKENI.

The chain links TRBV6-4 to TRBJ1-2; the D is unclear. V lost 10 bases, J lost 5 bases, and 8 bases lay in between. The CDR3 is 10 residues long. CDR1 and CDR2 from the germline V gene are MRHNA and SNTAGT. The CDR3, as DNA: TGTGCCACCCCGGTGTATGGCTACACCTTC. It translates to CATPVYGYTF.

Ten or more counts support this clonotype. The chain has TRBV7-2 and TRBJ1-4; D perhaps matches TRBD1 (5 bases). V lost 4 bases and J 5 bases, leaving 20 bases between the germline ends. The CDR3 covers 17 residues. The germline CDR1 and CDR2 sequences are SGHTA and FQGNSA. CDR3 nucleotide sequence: TGTGCCAGCAGCTCGTCGGCCCCGACAGAAGGAAATGAAAAACTGTTTTTT. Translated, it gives CASSSSAPTEGNEKLFF.

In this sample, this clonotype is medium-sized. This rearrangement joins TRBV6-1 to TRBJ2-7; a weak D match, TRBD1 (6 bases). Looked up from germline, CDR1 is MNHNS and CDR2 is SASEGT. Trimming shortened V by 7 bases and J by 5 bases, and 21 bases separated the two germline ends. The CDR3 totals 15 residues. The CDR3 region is CASTSTGLASNEQYF. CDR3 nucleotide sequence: TGTGCCAGCACTAGTACAGGGCTAGCAAGTAACGAGCAGTACTTC.

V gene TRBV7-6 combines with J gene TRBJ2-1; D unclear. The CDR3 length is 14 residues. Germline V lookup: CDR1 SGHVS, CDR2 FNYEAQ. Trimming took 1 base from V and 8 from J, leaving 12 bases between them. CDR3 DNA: TGTGCCAGCAGCTTAGGGTTTGGTATCCATGAGCAGTTCTTC. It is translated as CASSLGFGIHEQFF.

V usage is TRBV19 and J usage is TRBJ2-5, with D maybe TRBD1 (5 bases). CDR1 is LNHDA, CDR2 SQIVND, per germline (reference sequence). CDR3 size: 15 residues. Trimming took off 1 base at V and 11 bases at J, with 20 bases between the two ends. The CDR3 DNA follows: TGTGCCAGTAGTATAGCCCCAGGGCTAGGCAATGAGCAGTACTTC. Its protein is CASSIAPGLGNEQYF.

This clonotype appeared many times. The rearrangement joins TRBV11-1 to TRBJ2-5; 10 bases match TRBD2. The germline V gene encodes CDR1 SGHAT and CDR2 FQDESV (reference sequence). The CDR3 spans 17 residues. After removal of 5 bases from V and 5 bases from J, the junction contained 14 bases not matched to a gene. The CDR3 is CASSDPPREREGETQYF. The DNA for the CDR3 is TGTGCCAGCAGCGACCCGCCACGGGAGCGGGAGGGGGAGACCCAGTACTTC.

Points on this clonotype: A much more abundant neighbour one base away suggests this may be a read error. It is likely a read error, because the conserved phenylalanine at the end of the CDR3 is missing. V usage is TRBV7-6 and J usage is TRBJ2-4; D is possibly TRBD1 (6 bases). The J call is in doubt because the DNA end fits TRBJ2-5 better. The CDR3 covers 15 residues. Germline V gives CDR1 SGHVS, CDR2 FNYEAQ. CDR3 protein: CASTPLGAVQETQYL. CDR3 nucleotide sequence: TGTGCCAGCACCCCCCTGGGGGCCGTCCAAGAGACCCAGTACCTC.

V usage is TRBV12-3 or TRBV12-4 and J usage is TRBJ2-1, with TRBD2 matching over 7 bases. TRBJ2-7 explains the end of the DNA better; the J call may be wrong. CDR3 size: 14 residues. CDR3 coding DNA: TGTGCCAGCATCCTAAGCGGGATGCACAATGAGCAGTACTTC. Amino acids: CASILSGMHNEQYF.

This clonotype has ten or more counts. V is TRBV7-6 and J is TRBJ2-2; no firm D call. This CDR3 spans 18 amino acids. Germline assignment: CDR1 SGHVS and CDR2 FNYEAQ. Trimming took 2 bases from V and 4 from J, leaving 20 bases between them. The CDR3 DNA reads TGTGCCAGCAGCTTATCCCCGAGCCAGGCCAGGAGCACCGGGGAGCTGTTTTTT. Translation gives CASSLSPSQARSTGELFF.